A selection of T cell receptor beta chains follows, all from one sample in a study of blood T cell repertoires in COVID-19. The repertoire was sequenced with immunoSEQ multiplex PCR; TCRdb's copy has only in-frame clones and lacks some. The repertoire includes around 300,000 clones, 70% to 90% of them detected once, and about 10% sits in the top ten. Source material: peripheral blood. The receptor set was obtained from a woman aged 65 to 85 with acute or convalescent COVID-19. Each CDR3 is given with its conserved first and last residue. Each record gives: V gene, J gene, CDR3 protein.

v_gene: TRBV19
j_gene: TRBJ1-1
CDR3aa: CASNRNTEAFF

v_gene: TRBV4-1
j_gene: TRBJ2-4
CDR3aa: CASSQGTTDSDHRATKNIQYF

v_gene: TRBV5-4
j_gene: TRBJ2-3
CDR3aa: CASSPGLAEDTQYF

v_gene: TRBV5-1
j_gene: TRBJ2-2
CDR3aa: CASSGGDTGELFF

v_gene: TRBV5-4
j_gene: TRBJ1-5
CDR3aa: CASSSGGNQPQHF

v_gene: TRBV27
j_gene: TRBJ1-2
CDR3aa: CASSLGTGASGGYTF

v_gene: TRBV19
j_gene: TRBJ1-5
CDR3aa: CASSPGNQPQHF

v_gene: TRBV2
j_gene: TRBJ1-2
CDR3aa: CASSEPRAAGYTF

v_gene: TRBV2
j_gene: TRBJ2-2
CDR3aa: CASSARPTGRNTGELFF

v_gene: TRBV21-1
j_gene: TRBJ1-3
CDR3aa: CASSKRVSDRSLTGNTIYF

v_gene: TRBV28
j_gene: TRBJ1-6
CDR3aa: CASTSPAGSSYNSPLHF

v_gene: TRBV2
j_gene: TRBJ2-1
CDR3aa: CASRPLDEQFF

v_gene: TRBV7-3
j_gene: TRBJ1-6
CDR3aa: CASSFGHPNSPLHF

v_gene: TRBV6-4
j_gene: TRBJ2-3
CDR3aa: CASSDEAGDTQYF

v_gene: TRBV19
j_gene: TRBJ2-2
CDR3aa: CASRHRDRVGELFF

v_gene: TRBV4-1
j_gene: TRBJ1-4
CDR3aa: CASSQDLPRKEKLFF

v_gene: TRBV7-9
j_gene: TRBJ1-2
CDR3aa: CASSLSDRDGSGYTF

v_gene: TRBV6-5
j_gene: TRBJ1-1
CDR3aa: CASSYQITGNSRAFF

v_gene: TRBV5-4
j_gene: TRBJ1-4
CDR3aa: CASSLAGQGEKLFF

v_gene: TRBV7-9
j_gene: TRBJ1-2
CDR3aa: CASSVDTAHGYTF

v_gene: TRBV7-7
j_gene: TRBJ1-2
CDR3aa: CASSLVGIWTVGSGYTF

v_gene: TRBV5-1
j_gene: TRBJ2-6
CDR3aa: CASSPQGPTSSGANVLTF

v_gene: TRBV2
j_gene: TRBJ1-3
CDR3aa: CASGGDPLFTIYF

v_gene: TRBV11-3
j_gene: TRBJ2-2
CDR3aa: CASSPGTVTGELFF

v_gene: TRBV5-1
j_gene: TRBJ1-2
CDR3aa: CASSLETVIAGYTF

v_gene: TRBV13
j_gene: TRBJ1-2
CDR3aa: CASSSQDSISPYGYTF

v_gene: TRBV5-6
j_gene: TRBJ2-1
CDR3aa: CASSPPAGAYNEQFF

v_gene: TRBV27
j_gene: TRBJ1-6
CDR3aa: CASSLGQKYNSPLHF

v_gene: TRBV28
j_gene: TRBJ1-2
CDR3aa: CASSRQGRGYTF

v_gene: TRBV5-6
j_gene: TRBJ2-3
CDR3aa: CASSSGGSTDTQYF

v_gene: TRBV6-1
j_gene: TRBJ1-2
CDR3aa: CASSEWAGTNYGYTF

v_gene: TRBV12-3/TRBV12-4
j_gene: TRBJ1-2
CDR3aa: CASSELRTGGYTF

v_gene: TRBV25-1
j_gene: TRBJ1-4
CDR3aa: CASSESRTGNEKLFF

v_gene: TRBV11-2
j_gene: TRBJ2-7
CDR3aa: CASSFSGGRVYEQYF

v_gene: TRBV3-1/TRBV3-2
j_gene: TRBJ1-4
CDR3aa: CASSLRAVEKLFF

v_gene: TRBV19
j_gene: TRBJ2-7
CDR3aa: CASSDHSGGINEQYF

v_gene: TRBV2
j_gene: TRBJ2-3
CDR3aa: CASAAGGTQYF

v_gene: TRBV19
j_gene: TRBJ1-3
CDR3aa: CATLQPGNTIYF

v_gene: TRBV11-1
j_gene: TRBJ1-1
CDR3aa: CASWDRNTEAFF

v_gene: TRBV14
j_gene: TRBJ1-1
CDR3aa: CASSRFTTGTEAFF

v_gene: TRBV5-4
j_gene: TRBJ1-1
CDR3aa: CASSLGTANTEAFF

v_gene: TRBV4-1
j_gene: TRBJ2-5
CDR3aa: CASSQGGLAGALKETQYF

v_gene: TRBV10-3
j_gene: TRBJ1-4
CDR3aa: CAIQQGPNEKLFF

v_gene: TRBV12-3/TRBV12-4
j_gene: TRBJ1-1
CDR3aa: CASSLRRQAAFF

v_gene: TRBV7-3
j_gene: TRBJ2-3
CDR3aa: CASSLLAGGSTDTQYF

v_gene: TRBV6-6
j_gene: TRBJ1-2
CDR3aa: CASSTGTANYGYTF

v_gene: TRBV5-8
j_gene: TRBJ1-5
CDR3aa: CASSLRHLSNQPQHF

v_gene: TRBV12-5
j_gene: TRBJ2-1
CDR3aa: CASARQNAGEQFF